The next 22 T cell receptor beta chains were all read from a single sample in a study of human T cells and chemical hapten exposure. TCRdb analysed the RACE reads with MiXCR anew, one entry per CDR3 protein. The sample lists just under 65,000 distinct CDR3 sequences, roughly 11% occurring once. Time point described: patch test 3, about 24 weeks after DPC sensitization. The treatment here: therapeutic diphenylcyclopropenone sensitization with weekly scalp DPC. Source: whole blood, taken in connection with sensitization to the hapten diphenylcyclopropenone (DPC). These receptors were taken from a woman in her 30s with alopecia areata. Some clones in this sample may be carry-over from other donors' samples.

There are a few counts of this clonotype. The chain uses TRBV7-6 and TRBJ2-5; 7 bases fit TRBD2. V dropped 5 bases and J dropped 5; count of bases not matched to a gene: 8. Germline V gene data show CDR1 as SGHVS and CDR2 as FNYEAQ. This CDR3 has 14 amino acids. The CDR3, as DNA: TGTGCCAGCAGCGCGAGACTAGCTGGGGAGACCCAGTACTTC. Translation gives CASSARLAGETQYF.

The chain combines TRBV29-1 with TRBJ1-2; D not certain. V gave up 3 bases and J gave up 0 bases, with 8 bases separating them. Germline CDR1 SQVTM, CDR2 ANQGSEA. This CDR3 is 13 amino acids long. The CDR3 loop reads CSVDDHANYGYTF. The DNA of the CDR3 is TGCAGCGTTGATGACCATGCTAACTATGGCTACACCTTC.

This chain links TRBV5-1 with TRBJ2-2; tentative D call: TRBD2 (5 bases). Looked up from germline, CDR1 is SGHRS and CDR2 is YFSETQ. Trimming took off 2 bases at V and 0 bases at J, with 11 bases between the two ends. The CDR3 runs to 16 residues. The CDR3 sequence is CASSFQDSANTGELFF. The CDR3 DNA reads as TGCGCCAGCAGCTTCCAGGACTCCGCGAACACCGGGGAGCTGTTTTTT.

The chain employs TRBV5-5 and TRBJ2-3, with D maybe TRBD2 (6 bases). Germline CDR1 is SGHKS and CDR2 is YYEKEE (reference sequence). The V end lost 0 bases, the J end lost 1 base, and 21 bases lay between the germline ends. This CDR3 has 19 residues. In DNA form, the CDR3 reads TGTGCCAGCAGCTTGGAATTCGGACGGATACTAGCCCGCACAGATACGCAGTATTTT. Translated, it gives CASSLEFGRILARTDTQYF.

The table lists this clonotype with a few counts. The genes are TRBV12-5 and TRBJ1-1; TRBD1 is a possible D gene (5 bases). Germline V gives CDR1 LGHNT, CDR2 FRNRAP. Between the trimmed V and J ends, which lost 7 bases and 1 base, there was a span of 13 bases. The CDR3 is 14 residues long. DNA for the CDR3: TGTGCTAGTGCCCCCGGGACGGAGAACACTGAAGCTTTCTTT. The encoded protein is CASAPGTENTEAFF.

The chain is built from TRBV29-1 and TRBJ1-1; 7 nucleotides agree with TRBD1. Per the germline V gene, CDR1 is SQVTM and CDR2 is ANQGSEA. J lost 2 bases, V lost 4 bases, and 7 bases had no gene match. This CDR3 is built from 14 residues. For the CDR3, the DNA is TGCAGCGTTGCCGATGGGACAGTTAACACTGAAGCTTTCTTT. Translating it yields CSVADGTVNTEAFF. The complete variable domain, with remaining parts taken from reference TRBV29-1 and TRBJ1-1, reads SAVISQKPSRDICQRGTSLTIQCQVDSQVTMMFWYRQQPGQSLTLIATANQGSEATYESGFVIDKFPISRPNLTFSTLTVSNMSPEDSSIYLCSVADGTVNTEAFFGQGTRLTVV.

This clonotype was found a few times. The chain is built from TRBV27 and TRBJ2-3, with 15 bases aligning to TRBD2. This CDR3 region has 17 residues. J lost 7 bases, V lost 5 bases, and 10 bases had no gene match. Germline CDR1 is MNHEY and CDR2 is SMNVEV (reference sequence). CDR3: CASSPRTSGRALYTQYF. The CDR3 DNA reads TGTGCCAGCAGTCCCAGGACTAGCGGGAGGGCCCTATATACGCAGTATTTT.

CDR3 bases: TGTGCCATCAGTGAGTCAGACCCCCCCAGGGTTAGGGACGAGCAGTACTTC. It is translated as CAISESDPPRVRDEQYF. The chain employs TRBV10-3 and TRBJ2-7, with a weak D call TRBD1 (5 bases). The CDR3 runs to 17 residues. Per germline, CDR1 ENHRY and CDR2 SYGVKD. V gave up 0 bases and J gave up 5 bases, with 20 bases separating them.

This clonotype was counted ten times or more. CDR3 in DNA: TGCAGTGCTGAGATCCCGGGACAGGGGGTTGGTTTCTTT. As protein: CSAEIPGQGVGFF. The chain combines TRBV20-1 with TRBJ1-1; TRBD1 matches at 11 bases. The CDR3 runs to 13 residues. The V gene's germline CDR1 is DFQATT and CDR2 SNEGSKA (reference sequence). Unmatched junction bases numbered 12, after V lost 5 bases and J lost 13 bases.

The CDR3 DNA is TGTGCCAGCAGCCAAGATGGCGGGACAGGGAGGGGGAAGAAAAGGGAGAGCATGGGGTACGAGCAGTACTTC. As protein: CASSQDGGTGRGKKRESMGYEQYF. This rearrangement joins TRBV3-1 to TRBJ2-7; 9 bases are a match to TRBD1. J lost 4 bases, V lost 0 bases, and 31 bases had no gene match. Germline CDR1 is LGHDT and CDR2 is YNNKEL (reference sequence). This CDR3 has 24 residues.

The chain uses TRBV4-3 and TRBJ1-2, with 7 bases identical to TRBD1. The CDR3 is 15 amino acids. Per germline, CDR1 LGHNA and CDR2 YSLEER. V was pared by 2 bases and J by 3 bases, with 6 bases of the junction left unmatched. In DNA, the CDR3 is TGCGCCAGCAGCCAATTACAGGGGTCCGACTATGGCTACACCTTC. Its translation: CASSQLQGSDYGYTF.

The chain uses TRBV6-5 and TRBJ2-3, with 7 bases that match TRBD1. J lost 0 bases, V lost 2 bases, and 11 bases had no gene match. Germline CDR1 reads MNHEY; CDR2 reads SVGAGI. The CDR3 is made up of 18 amino acids. CDR3 coding DNA: TGTGCCAGCAGTTACACCCCTAGACAGGGTACTAGCACAGATACGCAGTATTTT. Its translation is CASSYTPRQGTSTDTQYF.

This clonotype showed up many times. The genes are TRBV13 and TRBJ2-4; TRBD2 agrees at 7 bases. This CDR3 region has 18 residues. V shed 3 bases and J 9 bases; nucleotides not matched to a gene: 20. Germline values: CDR1 PRHDT, CDR2 FYEKMQ (reference sequence). CDR3 protein: CASSFNSPGTIGHIIQYF. The CDR3 DNA reads TGTGCCAGCAGCTTCAACTCCCCCGGGACTATCGGGCATATCATTCAGTACTTC.

Many counts were recorded for this clonotype. The chain has TRBV5-6 and TRBJ2-7; 9 bases align to TRBD1. CDR1 SGHDT and CDR2 YYEEEE come from the germline V gene. The J segment lost 5 bases and the V segment lost 1 base, leaving 10 bases of the junction unmatched. The CDR3 has 16 residues. CDR3 in amino acids: CASSLRTGTGTHEQYF. For the CDR3, the DNA is TGTGCCAGCAGCTTGAGAACCGGGACAGGGACCCACGAGCAGTACTTC.

With regard to this clonotype: Just one base apart from a much larger clone, this may be a read error. This chain links TRBV28 with TRBJ1-2; D is unclear. The CDR3 is 14 residues long. Germline CDR1 and CDR2: MDHEN and SYDVKM. The V gene lost 7 bases and the J gene lost 1 base, with 13 bases spanning the gap. CDR3 region: CASTLGENNYGYTF. CDR3 DNA sequence: TGTGCCAGCACTCTGGGAGAAAATAACTATGGCTACACCTTC.

This clonotype was counted many times. The chain's CDR3 is CASSQDSYNEQFF. CDR3 DNA sequence: TGTGCCAGCAGCCAGGACAGCTACAATGAGCAGTTCTTC. The chain has TRBV11-1 and TRBJ2-1, with a tentative D call TRBD1 (6 bases). Germline lookup yields CDR1 SGHAT and CDR2 FQDESV (reference sequence). Between the trimmed V and J ends, which lost 5 bases and 3 bases, there was a span of 8 bases. The CDR3 loop spans 13 amino acids. Full variable domain (remainder filled in from reference TRBV11-1 and TRBJ2-1): EAEVAQSPRYKITEKSQAVAFWCDPISGHATLYWYRQILGQGPELLVQFQDESVVDDSQLPKDRFSAERLKGVDSTLKIQPAELGDSAMYLCASSQDSYNEQFFGPGTRLTVL.

The genes are TRBV4-1 and TRBJ1-5; no definite D call. The CDR3 is made up of 16 amino acids. V gave up 0 bases and J gave up 3 bases, with 12 bases separating them. The V gene's germline CDR1 is MGHRA and CDR2 YSYEKL. CDR3 residues: CASSQDPHSYNQPQHF. CDR3 bases: TGCGCCAGCAGCCAAGATCCCCACAGCTACAATCAGCCCCAGCATTTT.

V and J are TRBV7-8 and TRBJ2-5, with D perhaps matching TRBD1 (5 bases). Looked up from germline, CDR1 is SGHVS and CDR2 is FQNEAQ. V lost 0 bases and J lost 2, with 13 bases in between. The CDR3 spans 16 residues. CDR3 coding DNA: TGTGCCAGCAGCTTAGCAGCAGGCAGGGCACAAGAGACCCAGTACTTC. Translating gives CASSLAAGRAQETQYF.

In nucleotides, the CDR3 is TGTGCCACCAGTGTCTCGGCGGTGGAGACCCAGTACTTC. Translation gives CATSVSAVETQYF. The chain combines TRBV24-1 with TRBJ2-5; D remains ambiguous. V was shortened by 5 bases and J by 5 bases, with 11 bases between the two germline ends. The CDR3 covers 13 residues. Germline CDR1 and CDR2: KGHDR and SFDVKD.

V and J are TRBV7-9 and TRBJ2-6; TRBD1 might be the D (5 bases). The germline V and J ends were trimmed by 6 bases and 1 base, with 13 bases remaining between them. Germline assignment: CDR1 SEHNR and CDR2 FQNEAQ (reference sequence). The CDR3 is 16 residues long. This CDR3 reads CASSLVGASGANVLTF. In nucleotides, the CDR3 is TGTGCCAGCAGTTTGGTAGGGGCTTCTGGGGCCAACGTCCTGACTTTC.

In this sample, this clonotype turned up many times. The junction shows a germline mismatch at one end, possibly a read error. The rearrangement joins TRBV12-3 or TRBV12-4 to TRBJ2-1; D is ambiguous. The CDR3 contains 11 residues. Here the CDR3 DNA reads TGTGCCAGCAGTTTTGTGGCAGGCGAGGTCTTC. The encoded protein is CASSFVAGEVF.

This clonotype was recorded many times. The CDR3 DNA reads TGCAGTGCCCTCTCTGGAAACACCATATATTTT. It is translated as CSALSGNTIYF. The chain is built from TRBV20-1 and TRBJ1-3; unclear D gene. The V end lost 6 bases, the J end lost 0 bases, and 3 bases lay between the germline ends. The CDR3 loop spans 11 amino acids. Germline V gene data show CDR1 as DFQATT and CDR2 as SNEGSKA (reference sequence).